This paragraph reports one T cell receptor beta chain. Its antigen is currently unknown. A read error is possible here, since a much larger clone lies one base away. These data come from a study of molecular identifiers for immune sequencing clone quantification. Study in general: The replicate experiment used RNA from roughly 18,000 or 92,000 naive CD8 cells. This RNA was split into five aliquots, and four of them were sequenced. The study, taken as a whole, reports: Jurkat TCR RNA spiked in from one cell could reportedly be detected among about a million naive cells. Clone sizes that are highly expanded could be underestimated when identical TCR molecules share a barcode.

In TCRdb, the PCR reads were re-called with MiXCR into one record per CDR3 protein. This sample has some 680,000 distinct CDR3 sequences; over 25% occur once, and the top ten carry 0.7% to 0.95%. Per germline, CDR1 SEHNR and CDR2 FQNEAQ (reference sequence). The CDR3 extends over 14 amino acids. Trimming at V came to 5 bases and at J to 9 bases, leaving 10 bases not matched to a gene. In the sort, naive CD8 T cells were defined as CD8+CD4-CCR7+CD45RA+. This chain uses TRBV7-9 with TRBJ2-5, with 9 bases lining up with TRBD1. The sequence derives from a human donor in good health. Some libraries in this study had Jurkat cell RNA spiked in. The sequenced sample consisted of naive CD8+ T cells from blood, with Jurkat cell RNA spiked in. Specified subset: FACS-sorted CD8+CD4-CCR7+CD45RA+ naive T cells. The CDR3 sequence is CASSGTGTLAAQYF. The CDR3, as DNA: TGTGCCAGCAGCGGGACAGGGACCCTAGCTGCCCAGTACTTC.